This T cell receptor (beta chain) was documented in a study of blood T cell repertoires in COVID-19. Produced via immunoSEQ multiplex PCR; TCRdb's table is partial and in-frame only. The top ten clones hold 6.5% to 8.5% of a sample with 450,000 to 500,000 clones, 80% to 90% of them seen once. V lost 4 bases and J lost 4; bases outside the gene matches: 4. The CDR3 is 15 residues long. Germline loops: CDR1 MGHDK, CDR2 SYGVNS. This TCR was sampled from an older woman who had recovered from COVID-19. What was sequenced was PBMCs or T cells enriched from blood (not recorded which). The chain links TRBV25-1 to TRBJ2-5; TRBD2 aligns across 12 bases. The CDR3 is CASSGLAGVGETQYF. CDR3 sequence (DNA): TGTGCCAGCAGTGGACTAGCGGGGGTGGGAGAGACCCAGTACTTC.